This TCR beta chain stems from a study of shared clonotypes between healthy human individuals. In the authors' workflow: ImmunoSEQ supplied junction-only sequences lacking quality scores, so filtering was different. Assay used: immunoSEQ multiplex PCR; TCRdb lists only in-frame clones, some missing. V, J and clone size reflect that table, while D and trimming were determined from the DNA. The table lists about 2.5 million clones, around 93% of them singletons. Unmatched junction bases numbered 12, after V lost 4 bases and J lost 7 bases. Germline CDR1 is SGHVS and CDR2 is FNYEAQ. The CDR3 covers 15 residues.

The chain links TRBV7-6 to TRBJ2-7; TRBD2 agrees at 8 bases. This sequence originates from a man aged 18 to 29 in good health. Some clones in this sample may be carry-over from other donors' samples. Sequenced sample: naive CD4+ T cells from PBMCs. Subset here: CD45RA+ positively selected. The CDR3 loop is CASSSRGGRREEQYF. The CDR3 DNA reads TGTGCCAGCAGCTCACGGGGCGGGAGGCGTGAAGAGCAGTACTTC.